The 31 T cell receptor beta chains in this list originate from one sample, sequenced in a study of blood T cells in healthy people across ages. Through a sample-barcoded 5' primer and a J-beta primer mix, a second PCR was run for about 7 to 12 cycles. TCRdb analysed the 5' RACE reads with MiXCR anew, one entry per CDR3 protein. The sample holds roughly 1,800,000 distinct CDR3 sequences; 40% to 55% are singletons and the top ten take over 2%. Input material: blood. The receptor set was obtained from a woman aged 40-49 years in good health.

This chain uses TRBV5-1 with TRBJ1-2; 7 bases agree with TRBD1. The trim removed 2 bases at V and 0 bases at J, leaving 4 bases unmatched. From germline, CDR1 is SGHRS and CDR2 YFSETQ. CDR3 size: 15 residues. DNA of the CDR3: TGCGCCAGCAGCTTCACGACAGGGACTAACTATGGCTACACCTTC. Protein: CASSFTTGTNYGYTF.

The chain carries TRBV5-6 and TRBJ2-5, with TRBD2 matching over 9 bases. Germline-derived CDR1 and CDR2 are SGHDT and YYEEEE. J was trimmed by 11 bases and V by 4 bases; bases with no gene match: 18. The CDR3 extends over 16 amino acids. As DNA, the CDR3 is TGTGCCAGCAGCGGGCTAGCGGGGCGACAGATCGAAGAGCAGTACTTC. As protein: CASSGLAGRQIEEQYF.

CDR3 coding DNA: TGTGCCACCAGCAGAGATCTTGGGGTTAATGAGCAGTACTTC. Protein: CATSRDLGVNEQYF. The genes are TRBV15 and TRBJ2-5; no definite D call. V was pared by 0 bases and J by 11 bases, with 16 bases between. Germline-derived CDR1 and CDR2 are LNHNV and YYDKDF (reference sequence). This CDR3 is 14 amino acids long.

This clonotype turned up a few times. The chain carries TRBV7-2 and TRBJ1-2; D is perhaps TRBD1 (5 bases). Trimming removed 2 bases from V and 3 bases from J, with 16 bases in between. The CDR3 is 16 residues long. In germline, CDR1 is SGHTA, CDR2 FQGNSA. Here the CDR3 reads CASSLHIGAADYGYTF. Written as DNA, the CDR3 is TGTGCCAGCAGCTTACATATAGGGGCGGCCGACTATGGCTACACCTTC.

This clonotype was detected only a few times. The chain has TRBV29-1 and TRBJ2-7; TRBD2 might be the D (5 bases). Germline CDR1 is SQVTM and CDR2 is ANQGSEA. Trimming removed 5 bases from V and 1 base from J, with 15 bases in between. The CDR3 loop spans 14 amino acids. The CDR3 bases are TGCAGCGTTCTGAGCGGCTTTGAGTCCTACGAGCAGTACTTC. Translation gives CSVLSGFESYEQYF.

The CDR3 DNA sequence: TGTGCCACCAGTGGAGGGGGCGCAGATACGCAGTATTTT. Translating gives CATSGGGADTQYF. The rearrangement links TRBV24-1 to TRBJ2-3, with 7 bases that match TRBD1. V shed 5 bases and J 4 bases; nucleotides not matched to a gene: 2. Germline values: CDR1 KGHDR, CDR2 SFDVKD. This CDR3 contains 13 residues.

CDR3 residues: CASSLTQGQETQYF. CDR3 coding DNA: TGTGCCAGCAGCTTAACGCAGGGCCAAGAGACCCAGTACTTC. The chain joins TRBV7-2 to TRBJ2-5, with D tentatively TRBD1 (5 bases). The CDR3 totals 14 residues. The germline V gene has CDR1 SGHTA and CDR2 FQGNSA. V shed 2 bases and J shed 1 base, with 8 bases lying between them.

This chain connects TRBV20-1 to TRBJ2-5; 13 bases agree with TRBD2. Trimming cost V 5 bases and J 3 bases; bases outside gene matches: 12. In germline, CDR1 is DFQATT, CDR2 SNEGSKA (reference sequence). The CDR3 length is 17 residues. The CDR3 nucleotides read TGCAGTGCTCTTCGGACTAGCGGGGGACAAACGGAAGAGACCCAGTACTTC. Translation gives CSALRTSGGQTEETQYF.

This clonotype was seen more than once but under ten times. V usage is TRBV27 and J usage is TRBJ2-7; D is possibly TRBD1 (6 bases). This CDR3 has 14 residues. Trimming removed 5 bases from V and 4 bases from J, with 15 bases in between. Germline V CDR1 and CDR2: MNHEY, SMNVEV (reference sequence). Written as DNA, the CDR3 is TGTGCCAGCAGTGTAGCACAGGGAGAGTACGAGCAGTACTTC. It yields the protein CASSVAQGEYEQYF.

The rearrangement joins TRBV12-3 or TRBV12-4 to TRBJ2-1; 15 bases line up with TRBD2. Trimming cost V 4 bases and J 0 bases; bases outside gene matches: 7. This CDR3 spans 19 amino acids. CDR3 residues: CASSSGTSGGYSSYNEQFF. DNA for the CDR3: TGTGCCAGCAGTTCCGGGACTAGCGGGGGGTACAGCTCCTACAATGAGCAGTTCTTC.

The chain employs TRBV20-1 and TRBJ1-1; D may be TRBD1 (5 bases). Germline V gives CDR1 DFQATT, CDR2 SNEGSKA (reference sequence). This CDR3 has 11 amino acids. Trimming cost V 1 base and J 7 bases, with 7 bases left between them. The CDR3 nucleotides read TGCAGTGCTAGAGGGGGGGGTGAAGCTTTCTTT. It codes for CSARGGGEAFF.

The chain uses TRBV20-1 and TRBJ2-4; a possible D gene is TRBD1 (8 bases). Germline CDR1 and CDR2: DFQATT and SNEGSKA (reference sequence). Trimming took 5 bases from V and 6 from J, leaving 14 bases between them. The CDR3 is 13 amino acids. The CDR3 spells CSAYYRGGNIQYF. Written as DNA, the CDR3 is TGCAGTGCTTATTACAGGGGGGGAAACATTCAGTACTTC.

The chain uses TRBV28 and TRBJ2-7; D remains unclear. This CDR3 contains 15 residues. Trimming pared 5 bases from V and 2 bases from J, leaving 16 bases between. Per the germline V gene, CDR1 is MDHEN and CDR2 is SYDVKM. CDR3 sequence: CASSGYLVETYEQYF. The CDR3 DNA is TGTGCCAGCAGTGGGTATCTAGTGGAGACCTACGAGCAGTACTTC.

The chain is built from TRBV3-1 and TRBJ1-4, with 9 positions matching TRBD1. V was pared by 6 bases and J by 8 bases, with 7 bases of the junction left unmatched. The CDR3 sequence is 14 residues long. Germline V CDR1 and CDR2: LGHDT, YNNKEL (reference sequence). CDR3 DNA: TGTGCCAGCAGACCACAGGGGGCAAGCGAAAAACTGTTTTTT. Encoded protein: CASRPQGASEKLFF.

The chain combines TRBV3-1 with TRBJ2-1, with D perhaps TRBD2 (5 bases). V lost 4 bases and J 5 bases, leaving 15 bases between the germline ends. Germline CDR1 and CDR2: LGHDT and YNNKEL (reference sequence). The CDR3 has 15 amino acids. In DNA form, the CDR3 reads TGTGCCAGCAGCCGAGATAATACTAGGAACAATGAGCAGTTCTTC. This translates into CASSRDNTRNNEQFF.

This clonotype was observed a few times. The rearrangement uses TRBV7-2 and TRBJ2-1; 8 nucleotides line up with TRBD2. The germline V gene has CDR1 SGHTA and CDR2 FQGNSA. Germline trimming cut 2 bases from V and 7 bases from J; bases unmatched to any gene: 10. The CDR3 has 16 amino acids. The CDR3 coding sequence is TGTGCCAGCAGCTTAAGCGGGGGACGGAGGGTAAATGAGCAGTTCTTC. It is translated as CASSLSGGRRVNEQFF.

This clonotype was counted only a few times. V is TRBV4-2 and J is TRBJ2-1; D remains ambiguous. Germline CDR1 and CDR2: LGHNA and YNFKEQ. With 1 base removed from V and 3 bases from J, the gap between germline ends came to 10 bases. CDR3 length: 15 amino acids. The CDR3 DNA follows: TGTGCCAGCAGCCAAGGCTTCGAATACTACAATGAGCAGTTCTTC. Its protein product is CASSQGFEYYNEQFF.

Only a few counts were recorded for this clonotype. The V gene is TRBV20-1, the J gene TRBJ2-5, with TRBD1 as a possible D gene (6 bases). Germline V gives CDR1 DFQATT, CDR2 SNEGSKA (reference sequence). The CDR3 spans 15 residues. Trimming shortened V by 3 bases and J by 2 bases, and 16 bases separated the two germline ends. Here the CDR3 reads CSASDWDKGQETQYF. The CDR3 region has the DNA TGCAGTGCTAGTGACTGGGACAAGGGGCAAGAGACCCAGTACTTC.

In this sample, this clonotype turned up a few times. The chain joins TRBV4-1 to TRBJ2-4, with unresolved D. The DNA end favors TRBJ2-7, so the J call may be wrong. This CDR3 has 11 residues. Germline V gene lookup returns CDR1 MGHRA and CDR2 YSYEKL. Here the CDR3 reads CASSNVHEQYF. The CDR3 region has the DNA TGCGCCAGCAGCAACGTCCACGAGCAGTACTTC.

The table lists this clonotype with a few counts. The chain couples TRBV15 to TRBJ2-3; tentative D call: TRBD2 (6 bases). Trimming stripped 5 bases from V and 4 bases from J, with 16 bases between. CDR3 length: 15 residues. Germline V CDR1 and CDR2: LNHNV, YYDKDF (reference sequence). CDR3 nucleotides: TGTGCCACCAGCGGGGCTCGGAGGGACCCAGATACGCAGTATTTT. Translation: CATSGARRDPDTQYF.

The V call is TRBV5-1, the J call TRBJ2-5; perhaps TRBD2 as D (6 bases). Germline V lookup: CDR1 SGHRS, CDR2 YFSETQ. The CDR3 runs to 14 residues. Trimming shortened V by 7 bases and J by 5 bases, and 18 bases separated the two germline ends. CDR3 DNA: TGCGCCAGCGGCTCGGCGGCAGGGAGGGAGACCCAGTACTTC. Amino acid sequence: CASGSAAGRETQYF.

The gene calls are TRBV7-6 and TRBJ2-3, with TRBD1 matching 10 bases. This CDR3 region has 16 residues. The V and J ends lost 5 bases and 1 base, in that order; junction bases with no gene match: 6. Germline V gene lookup returns CDR1 SGHVS and CDR2 FNYEAQ. DNA for the CDR3: TGTGCCAGCAGCCCTATCGGACAGGGGGGCACAGATACGCAGTATTTT. Its protein is CASSPIGQGGTDTQYF.

This clonotype showed up just a few times. J is TRBJ1-2 and V is TRBV29-1, with 9 bases identical to TRBD1. Per the germline V gene, CDR1 is SQVTM and CDR2 is ANQGSEA. Trimming at V came to 4 bases and at J to 4 bases, leaving 10 bases not matched to a gene. The CDR3 is 15 residues long. Here the CDR3 DNA reads TGCAGCGTTGCGCTTCGGGGACAGGGAAGCTATGGCTACACCTTC. Residues: CSVALRGQGSYGYTF.

V and J are TRBV11-2 and TRBJ2-5; D ambiguous. The V gene's germline CDR1 is SGHAT and CDR2 FQNNGV. V lost 0 bases to trimming and J lost 5 bases, with 13 bases between them. The CDR3 sequence is 15 residues long. Here the CDR3 reads CASSLEHAETETQYF. DNA of the CDR3: TGTGCCAGCAGCTTAGAGCATGCGGAAACGGAGACCCAGTACTTC.

This clonotype was counted only a few times. The gene calls are TRBV12-5 and TRBJ2-1, with a tentative D call TRBD1 (5 bases). With 4 bases removed from V and 0 bases from J, the gap between germline ends came to 13 bases. Germline CDR1 reads LGHNT; CDR2 reads FRNRAP. There are 16 residues in the CDR3. CDR3 nucleotide sequence: TGTGCTAGTGGTTCCCTTAGGCAGGGCTCCTACAATGAGCAGTTCTTC. Amino acids: CASGSLRQGSYNEQFF.

This chain joins TRBV10-3 and TRBJ2-3; D not resolved. Germline lookup yields CDR1 ENHRY and CDR2 SYGVKD. V was clipped by 8 bases and J by 2 bases, with 14 bases between them. The CDR3 covers 14 residues. In nucleotides, the CDR3 is TGTGCCATCGCCGACGGATTCGCCACAGATACGCAGTATTTT. This translates into CAIADGFATDTQYF.

In the case of this clonotype: It may be a read error: a sequence one base away is much more abundant. V is TRBV24-1 and J is TRBJ2-3; D is uncertain. Germline V gene sequence: CDR1 KGHDR, CDR2 SFDVKD. V dropped 2 bases and J dropped 5 bases, with 4 bases sitting between them. The CDR3 loop spans 12 amino acids. As DNA, the CDR3 is TGTGCCACCAGTGATTCCTTAGATACGCAGTATTTT. The encoded protein is CATSDSLDTQYF.

V and J are TRBV20-1 and TRBJ2-5; D is ambiguous. The germline V and J ends were trimmed by 1 base and 5 bases, with 14 bases remaining between them. From germline, CDR1 is DFQATT and CDR2 SNEGSKA (reference sequence). The CDR3 is 14 amino acids. The CDR3 reads CSARVGIDGETQYF. The CDR3 DNA follows: TGCAGTGCTAGAGTTGGGATCGACGGGGAGACCCAGTACTTC.

The rearrangement joins TRBV7-2 to TRBJ2-3, with TRBD2 identical over 8 bases. The length of the CDR3 is 16 residues. Germline CDR1 SGHTA, CDR2 FQGNSA. Trimming removed 0 bases from V and 6 bases from J; junction bases left unmatched: 8. DNA of the CDR3: TGTGCCAGCAGCTTAGCCAGCGGGGGTTTGGGTGATACGCAGTATTTT. It translates to CASSLASGGLGDTQYF.

This clonotype was seen a handful of times. This chain uses TRBV10-3 with TRBJ1-6; D gene ambiguous. Trimming took 8 bases from V and 0 from J, leaving 11 bases between them. CDR3 length: 15 amino acids. Germline assignment: CDR1 ENHRY and CDR2 SYGVKD. The DNA for the CDR3 is TGTGCCATCCGGGGAGAAGACTCCTATAATTCACCCCTCCACTTT. Translated, it gives CAIRGEDSYNSPLHF.

The chain couples TRBV29-1 to TRBJ2-3; tentative D call: TRBD1 (6 bases). This CDR3 has 13 residues. The V and J ends lost 5 bases and 4 bases respectively, with 13 bases between them. Germline V gives CDR1 SQVTM, CDR2 ANQGSEA. The CDR3 region is CSVKTGGPDTQYF. In nucleotides, the CDR3 is TGCAGCGTTAAGACAGGAGGACCAGATACGCAGTATTTT.